Following are 15 T cell receptor beta chains from one sample sequenced in a study of identical twins. TCRdb called the 5' RACE reads again in MiXCR, with one record for every CDR3 protein. The sample has roughly 250,000 distinct CDR3 sequences, roughly an eighth seen once; the top ten hold under 9.5%. Sequences were obtained from memory (CD45RO+) T cells sorted from blood. The receptor set was obtained from a woman between 18 and 29 years old in good health.

This clonotype was recorded a few times. This chain uses TRBV6-6 with TRBJ2-7; no firm D call. V was pared by 7 bases and J by 3 bases, with 13 bases between. The CDR3 covers 13 residues. Germline CDR1 reads MNHNY; CDR2 reads SVGAGI (reference sequence). CDR3: CASTRRSSYEQYF. In DNA form, the CDR3 reads TGTGCCAGCACCAGAAGGAGTAGCTACGAGCAGTACTTC.

V and J are TRBV6-5 and TRBJ2-3; D is uncertain. Germline V CDR1 and CDR2: MNHEY, SVGAGI. The CDR3 runs to 14 residues. V lost 2 bases and J lost 0, with 6 bases in between. The DNA for the CDR3 is TGTGCCAGCAGTTACGGTGCTAGCACAGATACGCAGTATTTT. Residues: CASSYGASTDTQYF.

This clonotype was seen only a few times. The chain uses TRBV5-1 and TRBJ1-4; D is undetermined. The CDR3 is 13 residues long. Per the germline V gene, CDR1 is SGHRS and CDR2 is YFSETQ. The V end was cut by 0 bases, the J end by 5 bases, with 5 bases between. The CDR3 DNA is TGCGCCAGCAGCTTGGCCGCGAATGAAAAACTGTTTTTT. Translation gives CASSLAANEKLFF.

The gene calls are TRBV27 and TRBJ2-2, with D tentatively TRBD1 (6 bases). Germline loops: CDR1 MNHEY, CDR2 SMNVEV (reference sequence). This CDR3 region has 15 residues. Trimming left V 5 bases short and J 4 bases short, with 14 bases between. CDR3 in DNA: TGTGCCAGCAGTCGCAGGACAGAATCCACCGGGGAGCTGTTTTTT. Its translation is CASSRRTESTGELFF.

This chain joins TRBV7-2 and TRBJ1-1; unclear D gene. The CDR3 totals 14 residues. V was clipped by 3 bases and J by 0 bases, with 8 bases between them. CDR1 and CDR2 from the germline V gene are SGHTA and FQGNSA. CDR3 residues: CASSLMAVNTEAFF. CDR3 DNA: TGTGCCAGCAGCTTGATGGCGGTGAACACTGAAGCTTTCTTT.

This clonotype showed up many times. The DNA for the CDR3 is TGTGCCAGCAGCTTGACTGGCAGGGCGACCTACGAGCAGTACTTC. Residues: CASSLTGRATYEQYF. J is TRBJ2-7 and V is TRBV5-5; D is possibly TRBD1 (5 bases). CDR1 and CDR2 from the germline V gene are SGHKS and YYEKEE (reference sequence). The CDR3 is 15 residues long. V gave up 1 base and J gave up 2 bases, with 13 bases separating them. Using reference TRBV5-5 and TRBJ2-7 for the parts outside the CDR3, the full variable domain is DAGVTQSPTHLIKTRGQQVTLRCSPISGHKSVSWYQQVLGQGPQFIFQYYEKEERGRGNFPDRFSARQFPNYSSELNVNALLLGDSALYLCASSLTGRATYEQYFGPGTRLTVT.

This clonotype was recorded a few times. This chain uses TRBV12-3 or TRBV12-4 with TRBJ1-5; D remains ambiguous. Trimming left V 6 bases short and J 5 bases short, with 11 bases between. The CDR3 is 13 amino acids. As DNA, the CDR3 is TGTGCCAGCAGGACCTTCGAGCATCAGCCCCAGCATTTT. Translating it yields CASRTFEHQPQHF.

This clonotype was seen only a few times. The genes are TRBV6-2 or TRBV6-3 and TRBJ2-1, with 10 bases lining up with TRBD2. CDR3 length equals 17 residues. Germline values: CDR1 MNHEY, CDR2 SVGEGT. Unmatched junction bases numbered 12, after V lost 4 bases and J lost 6 bases. The CDR3 is CASSLDSGRAGGNEQFF. CDR3 nucleotide sequence: TGTGCCAGCAGTTTAGACAGCGGGAGGGCCGGCGGCAATGAGCAGTTCTTC.

The table lists this clonotype with a few counts. This chain links TRBV15 with TRBJ2-3; D ambiguous. The CDR3 spans 14 residues. Germline V gives CDR1 LNHNV, CDR2 YYDKDF (reference sequence). V was shortened by 1 base and J by 1 base, with 6 bases between the two germline ends. CDR3 in DNA: TGTGCCACCAGCAGAGTTCATGGCACAGATACGCAGTATTTT. It encodes CATSRVHGTDTQYF.

Ten or more counts support this clonotype. The chain uses TRBV27 and TRBJ2-7; D remains unclear. V lost 3 bases and J lost 2, with 11 bases in between. In germline, CDR1 is MNHEY, CDR2 SMNVEV (reference sequence). The CDR3 runs 14 residues. Here the CDR3 reads CASSFSESAYEQYF. The CDR3 region has the DNA TGTGCCAGCAGTTTCTCCGAAAGTGCCTACGAGCAGTACTTC.

The chain joins TRBV30 to TRBJ1-3; D gene unclear. Between the trimmed V and J ends, which lost 2 bases and 2 bases, there was a span of 16 bases. This CDR3 has 16 amino acids. Germline assignment: CDR1 GTSNPN and CDR2 SVGIG (reference sequence). The DNA of the CDR3 is TGTGCCTGGAGTCCAACCGGACCCATGGCTGGAAACACCATATATTTT. The encoded protein is CAWSPTGPMAGNTIYF.

In this sample, this clonotype turned up a few times. The chain uses TRBV20-1 and TRBJ2-6; possibly TRBD2 for D (5 bases). CDR3 length: 16 amino acids. V was clipped by 1 base and J by 1 base, with 11 bases between them. Looked up from germline, CDR1 is DFQATT and CDR2 is SNEGSKA (reference sequence). CDR3 sequence reads: CSARVGSPSGANVLTF. As DNA, the CDR3 is TGCAGTGCTAGAGTTGGGAGTCCGTCTGGGGCCAACGTCCTGACTTTC.

This clonotype has a count of ten or more. V is TRBV12-3 or TRBV12-4 and J is TRBJ1-1; D might be TRBD1 (6 bases). The CDR3 length is 14 residues. Between the trimmed V and J ends, which lost 3 bases and 2 bases, there was a span of 10 bases. The CDR3 protein is CASSFGQRNTEAFF. Here the CDR3 DNA reads TGTGCCAGCAGTTTCGGACAGCGAAACACTGAAGCTTTCTTT.

The chain combines TRBV5-1 with TRBJ1-1; a weak D match, TRBD1 (6 bases). The V gene lost 3 bases and the J gene lost 4 bases, with 25 bases spanning the gap. This CDR3 comprises 18 residues. CDR1 and CDR2 (germline): SGHRS, YFSETQ. The CDR3 is CASSSSALGGRLGTEAFF. The CDR3 DNA follows: TGCGCCAGCAGCTCGAGCGCCCTGGGGGGGCGGTTGGGCACTGAAGCTTTCTTT.

This clonotype has only a few counts. The J gene is TRBJ2-6, the V gene TRBV3-1; D uncertain. CDR1 and CDR2 from the germline V gene are LGHDT and YNNKEL (reference sequence). The ends were cut back, 4 bases at V and 2 bases at J, with 12 bases in the middle. CDR3 length: 16 amino acids. CDR3 nucleotide sequence: TGTGCCAGCAGCCCTCGACCCACGGCTGGGGCCAACGTCCTGACTTTC. Its translation is CASSPRPTAGANVLTF.